What follows describes a single T cell receptor (beta chain). The data derive from a study of OX40 agonist ivuxolimab in advanced cancers. Study background: Patient treatment consisted of intravenous ivuxolimab administration every 2 weeks at 0.01 to 10 mg/kg. Patients were 82.7% male with ages roughly 23 to 90, mean 60.

Blood sampling took place at baseline, cycle 4 day 1, and cycle 7 day 1. Profiled with immunoSEQ multiplex PCR; TCRdb holds only in-frame clones, not every one. The sample records 80,000 or so clones, 85% being singletons. The CDR3 consists of 12 residues. CDR1 SGHVS and CDR2 FNYEAQ come from the germline V gene. Deletions cut 1 base from V and 6 bases from J, with 6 bases between. This clonotype originated in an adult with an advanced solid tumor such as melanoma, head and neck, liver or kidney cancer. The V gene is TRBV7-6, the J gene TRBJ1-1; D ambiguous. This material consisted of CD4+ or CD8+ T cells sorted from blood, taken in a trial of the OX40 agonist ivuxolimab. The DNA for the CDR3 is TGTGCCAGCAGCTTAGACCAGGCTGAAGCTTTCTTT. Amino acid sequence: CASSLDQAEAFF.